These 26 T cell receptor beta chains were all obtained from the same sample, sequenced in a study of breast tumors, draining lymph nodes, adjacent tissues. Axillary draining lymph nodes of breast cancer patients supplied the node samples. TCRdb re-called the multiplex PCR reads through MiXCR, storing one row per CDR3 protein. This table holds some 200,000 distinct CDR3 sequences, around 29% found once. Sequencing used axillary lymph node tissue. These receptors all come from a female donor with breast cancer. Some clones in this sample may be carry-over from other donors' samples.

Details on this clonotype: A single base separates this from a much larger clone, so it may be a read error. The chain links TRBV5-8 to TRBJ2-3; no clear D gene. The CDR3 runs to 16 residues. Trimming left V 4 bases short and J 2 bases short, with 17 bases between. Germline CDR1 and CDR2: SGHTS and YDEGEE. The CDR3 DNA reads TGTGCCAGCAGCCCGAGACCAGCGATATCCACAGATACGCAGTATTTT. It encodes CASSPRPAISTDTQYF.

J is TRBJ2-1 and V is TRBV24-1; 8 bases are a match to TRBD2. This CDR3 has 13 residues. Trimming at V came to 9 bases and at J to 8 bases, leaving 8 bases not matched to a gene. From germline, CDR1 is KGHDR and CDR2 SFDVKD. The chain's CDR3 is CATRGGGEDEQFF. DNA of the CDR3: TGTGCCACCCGGGGGGGAGGGGAGGATGAGCAGTTCTTC.

As for this clonotype: A read error may be the cause here, since a much bigger clone is one base away. The V gene is TRBV5-6, the J gene TRBJ1-5; 9 bases agree with TRBD1. Per germline, CDR1 SGHDT and CDR2 YYEEEE. There are 14 residues in the CDR3. In DNA form, the CDR3 reads TGTACCAGCAGCTTTGGACAGGGGTTTCAGCCCCAGCATTTT. This encodes CTSSFGQGFQPQHF. Variable domain in full (rest from reference TRBV5-6 and TRBJ1-5): DAGVTQSPTHLIKTRGQQVTLRCSPKSGHDTVSWYQQALGQGPQFIFQYYEEEERQRGNFPDRFSGHQFPNYSSELNVNALLLGDSALYLCTSSFGQGFQPQHFGDGTRLSIL.

This clonotype was detected only a few times. A much larger clone lies one base from this, so it may be a read error. The chain links TRBV20-1 to TRBJ2-1; TRBD2 agrees at 7 bases. This CDR3 region has 15 residues. The germline gives CDR1 DFQATT, CDR2 SNEGSKA (reference sequence). The chain's CDR3 is CSTGGGPGLRNERFF. The CDR3, as DNA: TGCAGTACCGGCGGCGGGCCGGGACTACGCAATGAGCGGTTCTTC.

This clonotype was picked up many times. The chain links TRBV12-3 or TRBV12-4 to TRBJ2-3; D assignment may be TRBD1 or TRBD2 (5 bases each). The CDR3 is 15 amino acids. The V end lost 6 bases, the J end lost 1 base, and 14 bases lay between the germline ends. CDR3 in DNA: TGTGCCAGCAGGCCCCCGGGACCAGGCACAGATACGCAGTATTTT. It is translated as CASRPPGPGTDTQYF.

This clonotype was seen at least ten times. The rearrangement uses TRBV30 and TRBJ2-7; possible D gene TRBD2, 6 bases. CDR1 is GTSNPN, CDR2 SVGIG, per germline (reference sequence). V was cut by 4 bases and J by 4 bases, with 17 bases left in between. This CDR3 has 14 amino acids. The CDR3 DNA follows: TGTGCCTGGACCCCGACTAGTACCCAATACGAGCAGTACTTC. Residues: CAWTPTSTQYEQYF. The full variable domain, rest sourced from reference TRBV30 and TRBJ2-7, is SQTIHQWPATLVQPVGSPLSLECTVEGTSNPNLYWYRQAAGRGLQLLFYSVGIGQISSEVPQNLSASRPQDRQFILSSKKLLLSDSGFYLCAWTPTSTQYEQYFGPGTRLTVT.

About this clonotype: This may be a read error, as it is one base from a much larger clone. This rearrangement joins TRBV6-5 to TRBJ2-2; 9 bases match TRBD2. CDR1 is MNHEY, CDR2 SVGAGI, per germline. The CDR3 has 17 residues. CDR3 residues: CASSRPSGGPNTGGLFF. The CDR3, as DNA: TGTGCCAGCAGTCGACCCAGCGGGGGGCCAAACACCGGGGGGCTGTTTTTT.

A word on this clonotype: One junction end does not reproduce the germline sequence, and a read error may be involved. The chain carries TRBV30 and TRBJ1-2, with unresolved D. Germline assignment: CDR1 GTSNPN and CDR2 SVGIG (reference sequence). There are 15 residues in the CDR3. Here the CDR3 reads CAWRGLAGDLTEQSF. DNA of the CDR3: TGTGCCTGGAGAGGACTAGCGGGAGATCTGACTGAGCAGTCCTTC.

This clonotype was seen at least ten times. V is TRBV6-2 or TRBV6-3 and J is TRBJ1-5, with D possibly TRBD1 on 5 matching bases. The V and J ends lost 2 bases and 1 base respectively, with 9 bases between them. Germline lookup yields CDR1 MNHEY and CDR2 SVGEGT. The CDR3 has 15 residues. DNA of the CDR3: TGTGCCAGCAGTTACGGGACCACCAGCAATCAGCCCCAGCATTTT. Encoded protein: CASSYGTTSNQPQHF.

This clonotype appeared many times. The genes are TRBV7-8 and TRBJ2-1; D is unresolved. Germline lookup yields CDR1 SGHVS and CDR2 FQNEAQ. V shed 1 base and J shed 0 bases, with 7 bases lying between them. The CDR3 is 15 residues long. This CDR3 is CASSLVASSYNEQFF. The CDR3 nucleotides are TGTGCCAGCAGCTTAGTAGCTAGCTCCTACAATGAGCAGTTCTTC.

This clonotype was found a few times. Given a much more abundant clone one base away, this may be a read error. The V gene is TRBV20-1, the J gene TRBJ1-2; D is uncertain. The V gene's germline CDR1 is DFQATT and CDR2 SNEGSKA (reference sequence). The CDR3 length is 12 residues. The CDR3 DNA reads as TGCAGTGCGATGAGCCAAATTTATGGCTCCACCTTC. Translated, it gives CSAMSQIYGSTF.

This clonotype was seen repeatedly, ten times or more. This chain joins TRBV19 and TRBJ2-1; 12 positions match TRBD2. This CDR3 comprises 15 residues. J lost 7 bases, V lost 5 bases, and 6 bases had no gene match. Germline-derived CDR1 and CDR2 are LNHDA and SQIVND (reference sequence). The DNA for the CDR3 is TGTGCCAGTAGTCGGACTAGCGGGGAGGGGAATGAGCAGTTCTTC. Its protein is CASSRTSGEGNEQFF.

This clonotype was seen ten or more times. The chain's CDR3 is CASSLGRGGRGDTQYF. DNA for the CDR3: TGTGCCAGCAGCTTAGGCCGCGGGGGGCGGGGAGATACGCAGTATTTT. The V gene is TRBV5-4, the J gene TRBJ2-3; 8 bases fit TRBD2. Germline loops: CDR1 SGHNT, CDR2 YYREEE (reference sequence). This CDR3 comprises 16 residues. J gave up 5 bases and V 2 bases, and 10 bases lay outside the gene matches. Variable domain in full (rest from reference TRBV5-4 and TRBJ2-3): ETGVTQSPTHLIKTRGQQVTLRCSSQSGHNTVSWYQQALGQGPQFIFQYYREEENGRGNFPPRFSGLQFPNYSSELNVNALELDDSALYLCASSLGRGGRGDTQYFGPGTRLTVL.

This clonotype was seen ten or more times. DNA of the CDR3: TGTGCCAGCACTCAAGAAGGGACTAGAAGGACTGAGCAGTTCTTC. Amino acids: CASTQEGTRRTEQFF. The chain employs TRBV6-6 and TRBJ2-1; 8 nucleotides agree with TRBD2. The ends lost 7 bases at V and 9 bases at J; junction bases unmatched: 14. The CDR3 runs 15 residues. In germline, CDR1 is MNHNY, CDR2 SVGAGI (reference sequence).

Ten or more counts support this clonotype. The chain employs TRBV20-1 and TRBJ2-5; D remains unclear. Germline CDR1 DFQATT, CDR2 SNEGSKA (reference sequence). V dropped 6 bases and J dropped 2 bases, with 16 bases sitting between them. The CDR3 consists of 14 residues. The DNA for the CDR3 is TGCAGTGCCAGGAGCGCCGACTCTCAAGAGACCCAGTACTTC. As protein: CSARSADSQETQYF.

This clonotype was found many times. V gene TRBV19 combines with J gene TRBJ2-3; a weak D match, TRBD2 (6 bases). Germline assignment: CDR1 LNHDA and CDR2 SQIVND (reference sequence). Trimming left V 5 bases short and J 2 bases short, with 14 bases between. The CDR3 loop spans 15 amino acids. The CDR3 sequence is CASSPRDSLTDTQYF. Here the CDR3 DNA reads TGTGCCAGTAGTCCCCGGGACTCCCTCACAGATACGCAGTATTTT.

This clonotype was recorded at least ten times. A much larger clone lies one base from this, so it may be a read error. The rearrangement joins TRBV7-9 to TRBJ2-5; 12 bases are a match to TRBD2. Germline loops: CDR1 SEHNR, CDR2 FQNEAQ (reference sequence). This CDR3 has 15 residues. The chain's CDR3 is CASSSGTSGQETQHF. DNA of the CDR3: TGTGCCAGCAGCTCCGGGACTAGCGGGCAAGAGACCCAGCACTTC.

There are many counts of this clonotype. The rearrangement uses TRBV9 and TRBJ2-3; 9 bases are a match to TRBD1. The CDR3 is made up of 14 amino acids. V was pared by 0 bases and J by 7 bases, with 3 bases of the junction left unmatched. Looked up from germline, CDR1 is SGDLS and CDR2 is YYNGEE. The CDR3 DNA sequence: TGTGCCAGCAGCGTAGGACAGGGGGGAAATACGCAGTATTTT. It encodes CASSVGQGGNTQYF.

There are many counts of this clonotype. The J gene is TRBJ2-5, the V gene TRBV20-1, with TRBD1 matching 9 bases. The CDR3 totals 12 residues. Germline CDR1 reads DFQATT; CDR2 reads SNEGSKA (reference sequence). Germline trimming cut 6 bases from V and 5 bases from J; bases unmatched to any gene: 4. The CDR3 nucleotides read TGCAGTGCCAAGGACAGGGGTGAGACCCAGTACTTC. Its protein product is CSAKDRGETQYF.

This clonotype was picked up a small number of times. The V gene is TRBV6-5, the J gene TRBJ1-4; D ambiguous. The CDR3 is made up of 15 amino acids. The germline CDR1 and CDR2 sequences are MNHEY and SVGAGI. Between the trimmed V and J ends, which lost 5 bases and 0 bases, there was a span of 10 bases. CDR3 residues: CASSHSGATNEKLFF. The CDR3 DNA sequence: TGTGCCAGCAGTCACAGCGGGGCAACTAATGAAAAACTGTTTTTT.

Comments on this clonotype: The junction differs from germline at one of its ends, possibly a read error. The genes are TRBV28 and TRBJ2-7, with D unclear. The CDR3 sequence is 14 residues long. Germline CDR1 and CDR2: MDHEN and SYDVKM. Here the CDR3 reads CASSLLLDSYKQYF. In DNA form, the CDR3 reads TGTGCCAGCAGTTTATTACTTGACTCCTACAAGCAGTACTTC.

This clonotype was seen ten or more times. The rearrangement links TRBV20-1 to TRBJ2-7; 11 bases are shared with TRBD2. Germline CDR1 is DFQATT and CDR2 is SNEGSKA (reference sequence). V was pared by 6 bases and J by 2 bases, with 6 bases of the junction left unmatched. The CDR3 is made up of 14 amino acids. The CDR3 protein is CSATSGSSTYEQYF. CDR3 in DNA: TGCAGTGCCACTAGCGGGAGCAGCACCTACGAGCAGTACTTC.

This clonotype occurred many times. The V and J genes are TRBV6-6 and TRBJ2-7, with TRBD2 as a possible D gene (6 bases). The CDR3 runs 15 residues. Trimming took 1 base from V and 3 from J, leaving 13 bases between them. CDR1 is MNHNY and CDR2 is SVGAGI in the germline V gene (reference sequence). CDR3 in DNA: TGTGCCAGCAGTTACTTCAGGGACGGGGGCTACGAGCAGTACTTC. Amino acid sequence: CASSYFRDGGYEQYF.

Ten or more counts support this clonotype. This rearrangement joins TRBV7-9 to TRBJ1-3, with 7 bases aligning to TRBD1. The CDR3 is made up of 15 amino acids. Trimming at V came to 4 bases and at J to 0 bases, leaving 3 bases not matched to a gene. Germline lookup yields CDR1 SEHNR and CDR2 FQNEAQ (reference sequence). CDR3 sequence: CASSSDRYSGNTIYF. CDR3 bases: TGTGCCAGCAGCTCGGACAGGTACTCTGGAAACACCATATATTTT.

This clonotype was observed many times. This chain uses TRBV6-6 with TRBJ2-7, with 10 bases that match TRBD1. The junction had 6 bases not matched to a gene; V was cut back by 9 bases and J by 1 base. Germline-derived CDR1 and CDR2 are MNHNY and SVGAGI (reference sequence). This CDR3 region has 14 residues. The CDR3 DNA follows: TGTGCCAGTCACCCGGGACAGGGGTCCTACGAGCAGTACTTC. Amino acids: CASHPGQGSYEQYF.

This clonotype was observed a few times. The chain has TRBV6-2 or TRBV6-3 and TRBJ1-3, with unresolved D. Germline CDR1 MNHEY, CDR2 SVGEGT. V dropped 1 base and J dropped 0 bases, with 4 bases sitting between them. The CDR3 is 14 residues long. The CDR3 coding sequence is TGTGCCAGCAGTTACTTCGCCTCTGGAAACACCATATATTTT. Residues: CASSYFASGNTIYF.